Following are 25 T cell receptor beta chains from one sample sequenced in a study of T-cell reconstitution after alpha-beta-depleted transplantation in children. Preparation of the TCRbeta library was carried out with unique molecular identifiers. MiXCR was run by TCRdb on the PCR reads, yielding one entry per CDR3 protein. The table has about 640,000 distinct CDR3 sequences, roughly 17% seen once; the top ten hold under 1.2%. This sample comprised PBMCs from the stem cell graft donor, obtained from the stem cell graft. Receptors originate from a human donor who donated a stem cell graft to a child with acute myeloid leukemia.

This clonotype was counted at least ten times. J is TRBJ2-1 and V is TRBV29-1; D unresolved. This CDR3 contains 14 residues. The V gene lost 2 bases and the J gene lost 6 bases, with 14 bases spanning the gap. Germline assignment: CDR1 SQVTM and CDR2 ANQGSEA. CDR3 nucleotide sequence: TGCAGCGTTGAATGGGGTAGTTTGGGCAATGAGCAGTTCTTC. It specifies CSVEWGSLGNEQFF.

This clonotype was recorded a few times. The chain recombines TRBV12-3 or TRBV12-4 with TRBJ1-5; perhaps TRBD1 as D (5 bases). Between the trimmed V and J ends, which lost 5 bases and 2 bases, there was a span of 10 bases. The CDR3 is 14 residues long. The CDR3 sequence is CASSQGWGNQPQHF. CDR3 bases: TGTGCCAGCAGTCAGGGCTGGGGCAATCAGCCCCAGCATTTT.

The chain links TRBV20-1 to TRBJ2-3; D unclear. The germline V gene has CDR1 DFQATT and CDR2 SNEGSKA (reference sequence). With 3 bases removed from V and 1 base from J, the gap between germline ends came to 11 bases. The CDR3 has 14 residues. CDR3 in amino acids: CSASSDSRTDTQYF. The CDR3 DNA is TGCAGTGCTAGTTCCGACTCCCGCACAGATACGCAGTATTTT.

The chain employs TRBV21-1 and TRBJ2-3. TRBV21-1 represents a pseudogene. This CDR3 region has 11 residues. CDR3 loop: CASFWADTQYF. The CDR3 bases are TGTGCCAGCTTCTGGGCAGATACGCAGTATTTT.

This clonotype was recorded at least ten times. The chain links TRBV6-2 or TRBV6-3 to TRBJ2-5, with 7 positions matching TRBD1. The J segment lost 7 bases and the V segment lost 5 bases, leaving 10 bases of the junction unmatched. The V gene's germline CDR1 is MNHEY and CDR2 SVGEGT. The CDR3 totals 14 residues. CDR3 amino acids: CASSPRGQMATQYF. The CDR3 nucleotides read TGTGCCAGCAGTCCTCGGGGACAGATGGCGACCCAGTACTTC.

This chain links TRBV20-1 with TRBJ2-3, with 7 bases fitting TRBD2. V dropped 5 bases and J dropped 4; count of bases not matched to a gene: 6. The CDR3 runs 13 residues. CDR1 is DFQATT, CDR2 SNEGSKA, per germline (reference sequence). The CDR3: CSAAGTISDTQYF. CDR3 nucleotides: TGCAGTGCTGCCGGGACTATCTCAGATACGCAGTATTTT.

J is TRBJ2-7 and V is TRBV12-2. TRBV12-2 is a pseudogene segment. This CDR3 has 13 amino acids. The CDR3 here is CASRLARRGEQYF. CDR3 DNA sequence: TGTGCAAGTCGCTTAGCGCGACGTGGCGAGCAGTACTTC.

This clonotype was counted at least ten times. The chain recombines TRBV29-1 with TRBJ1-1; possibly TRBD1 for D (6 bases). In germline, CDR1 is SQVTM, CDR2 ANQGSEA. V shed 6 bases and J shed 5 bases, with 19 bases lying between them. CDR3 length: 14 amino acids. The CDR3 DNA is TGCAGCGTCGCCACCCCCGGCAGGGGTACTGAAGCTTTCTTT. Encoded protein: CSVATPGRGTEAFF.

This clonotype has at least ten counts. The chain joins TRBV10-3 to TRBJ2-7; 7 bases fit TRBD1. The CDR3 is made up of 12 amino acids. The ends lost 9 bases at V and 3 bases at J; junction bases unmatched: 5. Per germline, CDR1 ENHRY and CDR2 SYGVKD. DNA for the CDR3: TGTGCCATTGGGACAGACTTCTACGAGCAGTACTTC. It is translated as CAIGTDFYEQYF.

The rearrangement joins TRBV7-9 to TRBJ2-3, with 8 bases matching TRBD2. The CDR3 covers 15 residues. Germline CDR1 and CDR2: SEHNR and FQNEAQ (reference sequence). With 3 bases clipped from V and 4 bases from J, the junction kept 6 bases outside the gene matches. The chain's CDR3 is CASSFKSGGADTQYF. In DNA, the CDR3 is TGTGCCAGCAGCTTTAAGAGCGGGGGAGCAGATACGCAGTATTTT.

The chain is built from TRBV27 and TRBJ2-3, with 8 bases lining up with TRBD2. V gave up 2 bases and J gave up 5 bases; unmatched junction bases: 12. In germline, CDR1 is MNHEY, CDR2 SMNVEV (reference sequence). The CDR3 spans 17 residues. The CDR3 DNA reads as TGTGCCAGCAGTTTAGGAGCGGGGGTAGTAACAGGAGATACGCAGTATTTT. Its protein product is CASSLGAGVVTGDTQYF.

This clonotype was recorded at least ten times. The chain has TRBV20-1 and TRBJ2-5; 7 bases agree with TRBD2. Trimming took 6 bases from V and 1 from J; bases not matched to a gene: 2. This CDR3 contains 12 residues. Germline CDR1 and CDR2: DFQATT and SNEGSKA (reference sequence). Here the CDR3 reads CSARLAQETQYF. DNA of the CDR3: TGCAGTGCGAGACTAGCCCAAGAGACCCAGTACTTC.

The CDR3 region is CASSKEFTEAFF. The CDR3 nucleotides read TGTGCCAGCTCCAAGGAGTTCACTGAAGCTTTCTTT. J is TRBJ1-1 and V is TRBV2; D ambiguous. V lost 8 bases and J 4 bases, leaving 11 bases between the germline ends. This CDR3 has 12 residues. Germline V CDR1 and CDR2: SNHLY, FYNNEI. Based on the CDR3 plus reference TRBV2 and TRBJ1-1, the full variable domain is EPEVTQTPSHQVTQMGQEVILRCVPISNHLYFYWYRQILGQKVEFLVSFYNNEISEKSEIFDDQFSVERPDGSNFTLKIRSTKLEDSAMYFCASSKEFTEAFFGQGTRLTVV.

This clonotype was seen repeatedly, ten times or more. The rearrangement uses TRBV7-2 and TRBJ2-5; D call uncertain. Trimming took 3 bases from V and 7 from J, leaving 12 bases between them. The CDR3 is 13 amino acids. Per the germline V gene, CDR1 is SGHTA and CDR2 is FQGNSA. CDR3 protein: CASSLETHRTQYF. The CDR3 nucleotides are TGTGCCAGCAGCTTGGAGACCCACCGGACCCAGTACTTC.

This clonotype was observed a handful of times. The chain links TRBV20-1 to TRBJ2-1, with a tentative D call TRBD2 (5 bases). There are 14 residues in the CDR3. The V gene's germline CDR1 is DFQATT and CDR2 SNEGSKA (reference sequence). V was cut by 6 bases and J by 2 bases, with 14 bases left in between. The CDR3, as DNA: TGCAGTGCACCCGGGGTAAGAGCCTACAATGAGCAGTTCTTC. Its protein is CSAPGVRAYNEQFF.

Regarding this clonotype: A much larger clone differs by one base, so this may be a read error. CDR3 residues: CASSVTSAGAHQYF. The CDR3 DNA sequence: TGTGCCAGCAGCGTGACTAGCGCGGGGGCCCACCAGTATTTT. The chain couples TRBV12-3 or TRBV12-4 to TRBJ2-3; 8 bases line up with TRBD2. CDR3 size: 14 residues. V trimming: 6 bases; J trimming: 12 bases; junction bases outside the gene matches: 14.

The gene calls are TRBV12-3 or TRBV12-4 and TRBJ2-2; TRBD2 might be the D (5 bases). CDR3 length equals 13 residues. The germline V and J ends were trimmed by 5 bases and 6 bases, with 10 bases remaining between them. CDR3 bases: TGTGCCAGCAGTGCCGTCGGGGCCGGGGAGCTGTTTTTT. Its translation is CASSAVGAGELFF.

This clonotype was detected many times. The chain uses TRBV20-1 and TRBJ1-6, with D hard to call. The length of the CDR3 is 16 residues. Trimming took 0 bases from V and 5 from J, leaving 14 bases between them. CDR1 and CDR2 from the germline V gene are DFQATT and SNEGSKA (reference sequence). In DNA, the CDR3 is TGCAGTGCTAGAGACCCACAAGGCGCCGATAATTCACCCCTCCACTTT. Translating it yields CSARDPQGADNSPLHF.

This clonotype has only a few counts. The rearrangement joins TRBV20-1 to TRBJ1-5; 9 bases are shared with TRBD1. V was clipped by 6 bases and J by 4 bases; unmatched bases: 7. This CDR3 is built from 14 residues. Germline values: CDR1 DFQATT, CDR2 SNEGSKA (reference sequence). DNA of the CDR3: TGCAGTGCCATCACAGGGGGCCTTAATCAGCCCCAGCATTTT. It codes for CSAITGGLNQPQHF.

This clonotype was counted a few times. CDR3 amino acids: CSALGTDSNTGELFF. The CDR3 DNA reads as TGCAGTGCTTTGGGGACAGATTCGAACACCGGGGAGCTGTTTTTT. The chain links TRBV20-1 to TRBJ2-2, with 7 bases fitting TRBD1. The trim removed 5 bases at V and 0 bases at J, leaving 6 bases unmatched. Per germline, CDR1 DFQATT and CDR2 SNEGSKA (reference sequence). The CDR3 spans 15 residues.

The chain joins TRBV7-9 to TRBJ2-1, with D possibly being TRBD2 (5 bases). Looked up from germline, CDR1 is SEHNR and CDR2 is FQNEAQ (reference sequence). The CDR3 runs 14 residues. V lost 1 base to trimming and J lost 6 bases, with 10 bases between them. CDR3 nucleotides: TGTGCCAGCAGCTTAGTAGTCAGCGGCAATGAGCAGTTCTTC. It translates to CASSLVVSGNEQFF.

This clonotype was seen only a few times. The chain couples TRBV4-3 to TRBJ1-4; D unclear. The ends were cut back, 3 bases at V and 3 bases at J, with 14 bases in the middle. The CDR3 length is 16 residues. CDR1 is LGHNA and CDR2 is YSLEER in the germline V gene. CDR3 protein: CASSQSDRMANEKLFF. The CDR3 region has the DNA TGCGCCAGCAGCCAGTCGGATCGCATGGCTAATGAAAAACTGTTTTTT.

This clonotype was recorded a few times. The chain has TRBV18 and TRBJ1-5; weak D call: TRBD1 (5 bases). CDR3 length: 17 residues. Germline CDR1 is KGHSH and CDR2 is LQKENI. V lost 3 bases and J 0 bases, leaving 15 bases between the germline ends. CDR3 sequence: CASSPTFGAYSNQPQHF. The CDR3 DNA is TGTGCCAGCTCACCGACGTTCGGGGCTTATAGCAATCAGCCCCAGCATTTT.

This clonotype was picked up many times. Written as DNA, the CDR3 is TGCGCCAGCAGCTTCACGGGACAGGGGAATGAGCAGTTCTTC. As protein: CASSFTGQGNEQFF. The chain carries TRBV5-1 and TRBJ2-1, with 10 nucleotides matching TRBD1. The CDR3 is made up of 14 amino acids. Germline loops: CDR1 SGHRS, CDR2 YFSETQ. V was clipped by 2 bases and J by 7 bases; unmatched bases: 3. Using reference TRBV5-1 and TRBJ2-1 for the parts outside the CDR3, the full variable domain is KAGVTQTPRYLIKTRGQQVTLSCSPISGHRSVSWYQQTPGQGLQFLFEYFSETQRNKGNFPGRFSGRQFSNSRSEMNVSTLELGDSALYLCASSFTGQGNEQFFGPGTRLTVL.

This clonotype was seen at least ten times. The chain combines TRBV24-1 with TRBJ2-1; the D call may be TRBD1 or TRBD2 (7 bases each). Germline V gene lookup returns CDR1 KGHDR and CDR2 SFDVKD. V lost 4 bases to trimming and J lost 7 bases, with 16 bases between them. CDR3 length: 15 amino acids. Written as DNA, the CDR3 is TGTGCCACCAGTGACCCCAGACAGGGAGGGAATGAGCAGTTCTTC. This encodes CATSDPRQGGNEQFF.